This T cell receptor beta chain was recorded in a study of CD8 T cells in Susac syndrome. With random hexamers, reverse transcription was performed on roughly 0.5 to 1 ug of RNA. One entry per CDR3 protein, called by TCRdb with MiXCR from the immunoSEQ multiplex PCR reads. The sample contains about 240,000 distinct CDR3 sequences, 90% to 96% of which appear only once. V gave up 7 bases and J gave up 1 base, with 13 bases separating them. Germline CDR1 reads SQVTM; CDR2 reads ANQGSEA. This CDR3 comprises 13 residues. The sample consisted of CD4+ T cells from PBMCs. This clonotype was obtained from a human donor with Susac syndrome. The rearrangement joins TRBV29-1 to TRBJ2-5; TRBD2 might be the D (7 bases). The CDR3 here is CSGKGGGQETQYF. CDR3 nucleotides: TGCAGCGGCAAGGGGGGGGGCCAAGAGACCCAGTACTTC.